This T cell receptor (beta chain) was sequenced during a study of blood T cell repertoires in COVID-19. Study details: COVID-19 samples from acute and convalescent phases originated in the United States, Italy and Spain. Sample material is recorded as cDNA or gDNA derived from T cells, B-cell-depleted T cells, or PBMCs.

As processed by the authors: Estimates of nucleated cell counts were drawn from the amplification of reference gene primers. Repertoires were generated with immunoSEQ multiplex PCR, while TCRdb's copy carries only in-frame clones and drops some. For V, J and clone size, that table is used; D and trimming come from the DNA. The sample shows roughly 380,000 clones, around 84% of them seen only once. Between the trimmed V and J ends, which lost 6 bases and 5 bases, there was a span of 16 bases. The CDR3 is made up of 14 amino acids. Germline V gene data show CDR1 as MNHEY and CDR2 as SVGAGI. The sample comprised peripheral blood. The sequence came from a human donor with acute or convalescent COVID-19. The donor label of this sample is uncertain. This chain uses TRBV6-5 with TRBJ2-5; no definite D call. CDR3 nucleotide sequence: TGTGCCAGCAGACCCACCCGGTTTGAGGAGACCCAGTACTTC. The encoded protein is CASRPTRFEETQYF.